A selection of T cell receptor beta chains follows, all from one sample in a study of lymphopenia after photon versus proton radiotherapy. Data came from immunoSEQ multiplex PCR; TCRdb stores just in-frame clones and leaves some out. Seen here are under 30,000 clones, around 84% observed once, and the top ten hold 24%. This sample comprised peripheral blood, obtained from a patient treated with photon-based radiotherapy. The origin of the receptors is a man aged 35-49 years with gastric cancer. CDR3s include the opening cysteine and the closing phenylalanine or tryptophan. The D gene is left open where the match is weak. Only part of the rows carry a size: once, few, many, or a class if the clone is expanded.

16	.	.	TRBV11-2	TRBJ1-2	CASSPGGGPINYGYTF	TGTGCCAGCAGCCCCGGGGGGGGCCCGATTAACTATGGCTACACCTTC
14	.	.	TRBV18	TRBJ1-2	CASSPGTNLDGYTF	TGTGCCAGCTCACCGGGGACGAATTTGGATGGCTACACCTTC
15	TRBD2	.	TRBV19	TRBJ2-3	CASSQGGGITDTQYF	TGTGCCAGTAGTCAGGGCGGGGGTATCACAGATACGCAGTATTTT
12	.	few	TRBV5-4	TRBJ1-6	CASSSTEKPLHF	TGTGCCAGCAGCTCGACAGAGAAGCCCCTCCACTTT
10	.	.	TRBV2	TRBJ2-1	CASMVNEQFF	TGTGCCAGCATGGTGAATGAGCAGTTCTTC
17	TRBD1	.	TRBV4-3	TRBJ1-4	CASSPGGIPSPDEKLFF	TGCGCCAGCAGTCCAGGGGGTATTCCCTCACCTGATGAAAAACTGTTTTTT
15	TRBD1	.	TRBV29-1	TRBJ1-1	CSVTPGTEYYTEAFF	TGCAGCGTGACCCCCGGGACAGAATATTACACTGAAGCTTTCTTT
12	TRBD1	.	TRBV29-1	TRBJ1-1	CSVNRGPTEAFF	TGCAGCGTTAACAGGGGGCCGACTGAAGCTTTCTTT
16	.	.	TRBV5-1	TRBJ2-5	CASSLGALLAEETQYF	TGCGCCAGCAGCTTGGGTGCCCTTCTGGCAGAAGAGACCCAGTACTTC
15	TRBD1	few	TRBV5-4	TRBJ2-5	CASSPGQGGQETQYF	TGTGCCAGCAGCCCGGGACAGGGTGGGCAAGAGACCCAGTACTTC
16	.	.	TRBV7-9	TRBJ1-5	CASSLGGLYGNQPQHF	TGTGCCAGCAGCTTAGGGGGTCTTTACGGGAATCAGCCCCAGCATTTT
12	.	medium-sized	TRBV19	TRBJ2-7	CASTDTFGEQYF	TGTGCCAGTACCGACACATTTGGAGAGCAGTACTTC
14	.	once	TRBV2	TRBJ2-5	CASRDPGLQETQYF	TGTGCCAGCAGAGACCCGGGACTGCAAGAGACCCAGTACTTC
15	.	.	TRBV5-1	TRBJ2-7	CASSRISGASYEQYF	TGCGCCAGCAGCCGAATATCCGGGGCCTCCTACGAGCAGTACTTC
13	.	.	TRBV18	TRBJ1-6	CASSPTGNSPLHF	TGTGCCAGCTCACCTACGGGAAATTCACCCCTCCACTTT
14	.	once	TRBV5-6	TRBJ1-1	CASSQVGPNTEAFF	TGTGCCAGCAGCCAGGTGGGGCCGAACACTGAAGCTTTCTTT
14	TRBD2	.	TRBV25-1	TRBJ2-3	CASSPGLALDTQYF	TGTGCCAGCTCGCCGGGACTAGCGTTGGATACGCAGTATTTT
15	.	.	TRBV5-1	TRBJ1-1	CASSLASGMNTEAFF	TGCGCCAGCAGCTTGGCCTCCGGCATGAACACTGAAGCTTTCTTT
14	.	.	TRBV7-7	TRBJ2-1	CASSLGGANNEQFF	TGTGCTAGCAGCTTAGGGGGGGCGAACAATGAGCAGTTCTTC
15	.	.	TRBV6-1	TRBJ1-1	CASNPRAGGYTEAFF	TGTGCCAGCAACCCACGAGCCGGAGGGTACACTGAAGCTTTCTTT
14	.	few	TRBV2	TRBJ2-7	CASSAGLLSYEQYF	TGTGCCAGCAGTGCTGGGCTGCTCTCCTACGAGCAGTACTTC
13	.	.	TRBV29-1	TRBJ2-1	CSVGSGSYNEQFF	TGCAGCGTTGGGTCGGGGTCGTACAATGAGCAGTTCTTC
14	.	.	TRBV18	TRBJ2-2	CASSPDSSGGELFF	TGTGCCAGCTCACCCGACAGTTCGGGCGGGGAGCTGTTTTTT
16	TRBD1	once	TRBV11-1	TRBJ2-5	CASSLGQGNKQETQYF	TGTGCCAGCAGCCTAGGACAGGGGAATAAACAAGAGACCCAGTACTTC
17	TRBD1	.	TRBV7-8	TRBJ1-2	CASSLVDRELHNYGYTF	TGTGCCAGCAGCTTGGTAGACAGGGAACTCCATAACTATGGCTACACCTTC
16	TRBD2	once	TRBV14	TRBJ2-7	CASSPGTSGGAYEQYF	TGTGCCAGCAGCCCCGGGACTAGCGGGGGGGCCTACGAGCAGTACTTC
12	.	few	TRBV6-6	TRBJ2-7	CASTWSSGEQYF	TGTGCCAGCACGTGGAGTTCGGGGGAGCAGTACTTC
11	.	.	TRBV29-1	TRBJ2-3	CSVDSTDTQYF	TGCAGCGTTGACAGCACAGATACGCAGTATTTT
17	TRBD1	.	TRBV6-1	TRBJ2-3	CASSEMSGTGVTDTQYF	TGTGCCAGCAGTGAAATGTCCGGGACAGGGGTCACAGATACGCAGTATTTT
16	.	.	TRBV30	TRBJ1-3	CAWSVGQRSSGNTIYF	TGTGCCTGGAGTGTAGGGCAGCGGAGCTCTGGAAACACCATATATTTT
13	TRBD2	.	TRBV7-6	TRBJ2-7	CASSLASGNEQYF	TGTGCCAGCAGCTTAGCTAGCGGGAACGAGCAGTACTTC
14	.	.	TRBV7-3	TRBJ1-3	CASSVTGTGNTIYF	TGTGCCAGCAGCGTCACCGGGACAGGAAACACCATATATTTT
11	TRBD2	medium-sized	TRBV5-6	TRBJ2-7	CASSQRGEQYF	TGTGCCAGCAGCCAGCGGGGGGAGCAGTACTTC
18	.	.	TRBV6-1	TRBJ2-2	CASREPFWGPKDTGELFF	TGTGCCAGCAGAGAACCCTTCTGGGGCCCTAAAGACACCGGGGAGCTGTTTTTT
12	.	few	TRBV30	TRBJ1-5	CAWGQGSQPQHF	TGTGCCTGGGGGCAGGGAAGTCAGCCCCAGCATTTT
13	.	.	TRBV6-5	TRBJ2-7	CASSLSGAYEQYF	TGTGCCAGCAGTCTCTCGGGAGCCTACGAGCAGTACTTC
16	TRBD1	.	TRBV5-1	TRBJ1-2	CASSFGLRGGEGGYTF	TGCGCCAGCAGCTTCGGGCTCCGAGGGGGCGAGGGTGGCTACACCTTC
12	.	once	TRBV30	TRBJ2-5	CAWSPGKETQYF	TGTGCCTGGAGCCCGGGTAAAGAGACCCAGTACTTC
14	.	.	TRBV7-2	TRBJ1-6	CASSFQGWDSPLHF	TGTGCCAGCAGCTTCCAGGGGTGGGATTCACCCCTCCACTTT
12	.	once	TRBV28	TRBJ1-5	CASSTRVQPQHF	TGTGCCAGCAGTACTAGGGTTCAGCCCCAGCATTTT
16	TRBD1	.	TRBV7-6	TRBJ1-1	CASSLGEGAMNTEAFF	TGTGCCAGCAGCTTAGGGGAGGGGGCCATGAACACTGAAGCTTTCTTT
17	TRBD1	.	TRBV2	TRBJ1-2	CASSLDRGRNGDYGYTF	TGTGCCAGCAGTCTAGACAGGGGGCGAAACGGGGACTATGGCTACACCTTC
15	.	.	TRBV7-3	TRBJ2-3	CASSLRGLSTDTQYF	TGTGCCAGCAGCTTACGTGGGCTGAGCACAGATACGCAGTATTTT
15	.	.	TRBV25-1	TRBJ1-2	CASSEGPPGNYGYTF	TGTGCCAGCAGTGAAGGGCCCCCAGGGAACTATGGCTACACCTTC
14	.	.	TRBV7-2	TRBJ1-6	CASNPGVYNSPLHF	TGTGCCAGCAATCCGGGGGTTTATAATTCACCCCTCCACTTT
15	TRBD1	.	TRBV28	TRBJ2-7	CASSGQGGVPYEQYF	TGTGCCAGCAGTGGACAGGGAGGCGTCCCCTACGAGCAGTACTTC
11	.	.	TRBV30	TRBJ2-1	CAWRAYNEQFF	TGTGCCTGGAGGGCCTACAATGAGCAGTTCTTC
15	.	few	TRBV27	TRBJ1-5	CASSLSSGRGQPQHF	TGTGCCAGCAGTTTATCGTCAGGGCGAGGTCAGCCCCAGCATTTT
13	TRBD2	.	TRBV9	TRBJ2-1	CASSSRRENEQFF	TGTGCCAGCAGCTCCAGGCGGGAGAATGAGCAGTTCTTC
17	TRBD1	.	TRBV10-3	TRBJ1-2	CAISPLTGGESNYGYTF	TGTGCCATCAGTCCTCTGACAGGGGGCGAATCTAACTATGGCTACACCTTC
16	.	.	TRBV30	TRBJ1-3	CAWSSGLLSSGNTIYF	TGTGCCTGGAGTTCGGGACTTTTGAGCTCTGGAAACACCATATATTTT